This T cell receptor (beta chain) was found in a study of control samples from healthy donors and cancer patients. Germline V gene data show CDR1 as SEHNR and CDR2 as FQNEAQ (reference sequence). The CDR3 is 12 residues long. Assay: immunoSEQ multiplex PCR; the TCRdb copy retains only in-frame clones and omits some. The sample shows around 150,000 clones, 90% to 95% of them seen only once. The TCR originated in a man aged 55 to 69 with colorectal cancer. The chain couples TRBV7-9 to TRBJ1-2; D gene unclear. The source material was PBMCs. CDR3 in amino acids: CAKEVLNYGYTF. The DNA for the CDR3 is TGTGCGAAGGAGGTGTTGAACTATGGCTACACCTTC.